This record looks at one T cell receptor beta chain sequence and its context. These data are taken from a study of CD4 and CD8 cells across lung adenocarcinoma regions. The patients had localized lung adenocarcinoma, a non-small cell subtype. TCRdb re-derived calls from the PCR reads in MiXCR, one entry per CDR3 protein. The table lists some 5,000 distinct CDR3 sequences, roughly 60% of them singletons. The CDR3 has 15 amino acids. The V gene's germline CDR1 is MNHEY and CDR2 SMNVEV (reference sequence). The chain is built from TRBV27 and TRBJ2-5; 8 nucleotides agree with TRBD2. The DNA end is more similar to TRBJ2-7, so the J call may be wrong. Sequenced material: CD4+ T cells from the center of a lung tumor. The TCR originated in a female donor with lung adenocarcinoma. The CD4 and CD8 labels of this study may be unreliable. CDR3 in amino acids: CASSFRSGGTYEQYF. The DNA of the CDR3 is TGTGCCAGCAGTTTTAGGAGCGGGGGAACCTACGAGCAGTACTTC.